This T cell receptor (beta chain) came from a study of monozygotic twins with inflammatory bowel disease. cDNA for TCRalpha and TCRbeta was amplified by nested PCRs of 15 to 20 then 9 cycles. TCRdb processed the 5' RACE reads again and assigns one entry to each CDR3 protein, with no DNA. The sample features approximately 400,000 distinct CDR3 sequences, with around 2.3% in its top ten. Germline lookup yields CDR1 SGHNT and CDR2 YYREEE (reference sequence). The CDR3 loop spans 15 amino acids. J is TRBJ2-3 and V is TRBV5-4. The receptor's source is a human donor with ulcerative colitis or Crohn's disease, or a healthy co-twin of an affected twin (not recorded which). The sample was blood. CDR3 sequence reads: CASSMDIGNTDTQYF.